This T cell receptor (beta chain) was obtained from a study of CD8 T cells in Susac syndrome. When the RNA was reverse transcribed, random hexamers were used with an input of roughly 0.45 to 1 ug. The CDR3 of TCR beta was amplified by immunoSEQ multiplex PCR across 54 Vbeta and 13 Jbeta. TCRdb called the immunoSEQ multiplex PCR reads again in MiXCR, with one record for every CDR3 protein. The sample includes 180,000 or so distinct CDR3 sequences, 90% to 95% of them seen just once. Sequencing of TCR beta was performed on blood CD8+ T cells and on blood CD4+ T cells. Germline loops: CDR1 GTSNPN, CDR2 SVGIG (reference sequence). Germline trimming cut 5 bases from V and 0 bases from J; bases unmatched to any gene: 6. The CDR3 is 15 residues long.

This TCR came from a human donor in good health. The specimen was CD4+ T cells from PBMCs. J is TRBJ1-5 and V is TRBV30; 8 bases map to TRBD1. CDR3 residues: CAWRETGASNQPQHF. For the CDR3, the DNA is TGTGCCTGGCGAGAGACAGGGGCTAGCAATCAGCCCCAGCATTTT.